Presented here are 30 T cell receptor beta chains from one specimen sequenced in a study of blood T cell repertoires in COVID-19. Measured with immunoSEQ multiplex PCR; TCRdb has only the in-frame clones, and not every one. The table shows around 25,000 clones, with roughly 79% occurring only once. Material for sequencing was peripheral blood. These receptors came from an older man with acute or convalescent COVID-19.

V and J are TRBV19 and TRBJ2-3; D is uncertain. Germline CDR1 LNHDA, CDR2 SQIVND (reference sequence). The CDR3 runs to 16 residues. V lost 5 bases, J lost 2 bases, and 17 bases lay in between. CDR3 coding DNA: TGTGCCAGTAGTCCCCGAGGTAGATCGCCCACAGATACGCAGTATTTT. Translated: CASSPRGRSPTDTQYF.

The chain employs TRBV4-3 and TRBJ1-4; D remains unclear. Per germline, CDR1 LGHNA and CDR2 YSLEER. V was pared by 0 bases and J by 7 bases, with 15 bases between. The CDR3 consists of 16 residues. The CDR3 DNA reads as TGCGCCAGCAGCCAAGATGGCGGGGTCGGGAGTGAAAAACTGTTTTTT. Its protein is CASSQDGGVGSEKLFF.

J is TRBJ2-7 and V is TRBV12-3 or TRBV12-4; 8 bases fit TRBD1. V gave up 6 bases and J gave up 4 bases; unmatched junction bases: 5. CDR3 length equals 13 residues. The CDR3 protein is CASSLTGVYEQYF. In DNA form, the CDR3 reads TGTGCCAGCAGCCTGACAGGGGTTTACGAGCAGTACTTC.

The genes are TRBV6-5 and TRBJ2-7; possible D gene TRBD1, 6 bases. This CDR3 is 13 amino acids long. From germline, CDR1 is MNHEY and CDR2 SVGAGI. V lost 7 bases to trimming and J lost 3 bases, with 13 bases between them. CDR3 region: CASTHRENYEQYF. The CDR3 nucleotides are TGTGCCAGCACGCACAGGGAGAACTACGAGCAGTACTTC.

There are a few counts of this clone. The V gene is TRBV21-1, the J gene TRBJ1-5; the table's D call TRBD1 went unverified against the DNA. TRBV21-1 is marked as a pseudogene. The CDR3 spans 12 residues. For the CDR3, the DNA is TGTGCCAGTCCCACCAGGGGTACGCCCCAGCATTTT. As protein: CASPTRGTPQHF.

The sample holds a few counts of this clone. This sequence joins TRBV14 and TRBJ2-2; TRBD1 is a possible D gene (6 bases). Trimming removed 0 bases from V and 9 bases from J, with 11 bases in between. Germline-derived CDR1 and CDR2 are SGHDN and FVKESK. This CDR3 spans 14 amino acids. CDR3 residues: CASSQDVRGRELFF. The CDR3 DNA follows: TGTGCCAGCAGCCAAGATGTCAGGGGTCGGGAGCTGTTTTTT.

J is TRBJ1-2 and V is TRBV7-2; 7 bases align to TRBD1. Germline V gene sequence: CDR1 SGHTA, CDR2 FQGNSA. The CDR3 totals 13 residues. Trimming removed 6 bases from V and 8 bases from J; junction bases left unmatched: 9. The CDR3 nucleotides read TGTGCCAGCAGTCTCGGACAGGAATACGGCTACACCTTC. This codes for CASSLGQEYGYTF.

The genes are TRBV18 and TRBJ1-2; D gene ambiguous. Trimming shortened V by 0 bases and J by 7 bases, and 6 bases separated the two germline ends. There are 12 residues in the CDR3. The germline gives CDR1 KGHSH, CDR2 LQKENI. CDR3 in amino acids: CASSPPGGGYTF. The CDR3 region has the DNA TGTGCCAGCTCACCACCGGGAGGTGGCTACACCTTC.

The gene calls are TRBV5-1 and TRBJ2-2, with D maybe TRBD2 (7 bases). The CDR3 has 18 amino acids. The germline V gene encodes CDR1 SGHRS and CDR2 YFSETQ. V was clipped by 0 bases and J by 2 bases, with 17 bases between them. The chain's CDR3 is CASSLDRGGAFNTGELFF. In DNA form, the CDR3 reads TGCGCCAGCAGCTTGGATAGGGGGGGTGCTTTTAACACCGGGGAGCTGTTTTTT.

This clone was detected only a few times. This chain links TRBV5-6 with TRBJ1-2, with a possible D match to TRBD1 (5 bases). V was pared by 0 bases and J by 5 bases, with 11 bases between. CDR1 is SGHDT and CDR2 is YYEEEE in the germline V gene. The CDR3 sequence is 14 residues long. The CDR3 coding sequence is TGTGCCAGCAGCTTGGCTGGGGCGCCGTATGGCTACACCTTC. Protein product: CASSLAGAPYGYTF.

V usage is TRBV15 and J usage is TRBJ1-5, with D tentatively TRBD1 (5 bases). The CDR3 consists of 15 residues. V lost 0 bases and J lost 7, with 13 bases in between. The germline V gene has CDR1 LNHNV and CDR2 YYDKDF (reference sequence). The CDR3 DNA reads TGTGCCACCAGCAGAGAAGGAGGGGTATCGCAGCCCCAGCATTTT. Protein product: CATSREGGVSQPQHF.

The chain recombines TRBV20-1 with TRBJ1-2; possibly TRBD1 for D (5 bases). Germline V CDR1 and CDR2: DFQATT, SNEGSKA (reference sequence). Between the trimmed V and J ends, which lost 2 bases and 7 bases, there was a span of 5 bases. The CDR3 has 10 amino acids. The CDR3 sequence is CSARQGGYTF. The CDR3 nucleotides are TGCAGTGCTAGACAGGGTGGCTACACCTTC.

V and J are TRBV7-8 and TRBJ2-7, with D perhaps TRBD2 (6 bases). This CDR3 spans 15 amino acids. The ends were cut back, 3 bases at V and 4 bases at J, with 16 bases in the middle. Germline values: CDR1 SGHVS, CDR2 FQNEAQ. CDR3 sequence: CASSFGRAGGYEQYF. CDR3 coding DNA: TGTGCCAGCAGCTTTGGGCGGGCTGGAGGGTACGAGCAGTACTTC.

The rearrangement links TRBV25-1 to TRBJ2-5; D is perhaps TRBD2 (6 bases). CDR1 is MGHDK, CDR2 SYGVNS, per germline. The ends were cut back, 6 bases at V and 4 bases at J, with 18 bases in the middle. The CDR3 spans 15 residues. Here the CDR3 DNA reads TGTGCCAGCAGCCCAGGTCGGGGGATGGGAGAGACCCAGTACTTC. Protein sequence: CASSPGRGMGETQYF.

This clone has only one observation. The rearrangement uses TRBV24-1 and TRBJ2-6, with 7 bases identical to TRBD2. The V gene's germline CDR1 is KGHDR and CDR2 SFDVKD. The CDR3 is 16 amino acids. J gave up 2 bases and V 1 base, and 1 base lay outside the gene matches. In nucleotides, the CDR3 is TGTGCCACCAGTGATTTTGGGGGGGCTGGGGCCAACGTCCTGACTTTC. Amino acid sequence: CATSDFGGAGANVLTF.

The chain joins TRBV24-1 to TRBJ1-5, with TRBD1 matching 10 bases. There are 15 residues in the CDR3. Germline CDR1 KGHDR, CDR2 SFDVKD. V gave up 5 bases and J gave up 5 bases; unmatched junction bases: 5. The CDR3 DNA reads as TGTGCCACCAGTGTTCCCGGGACAGGGGATCAGCCCCAGCATTTT. Its translation: CATSVPGTGDQPQHF.

V is TRBV18 and J is TRBJ2-5, with 7 positions matching TRBD1. The CDR3 has 13 residues. Germline assignment: CDR1 KGHSH and CDR2 LQKENI. The trim removed 5 bases at V and 5 bases at J, leaving 5 bases unmatched. CDR3 sequence reads: CASSTTGRETQYF. In DNA, the CDR3 is TGTGCCAGCTCAACGACAGGGCGTGAGACCCAGTACTTC.

V and J are TRBV6-5 and TRBJ1-2; TRBD1 matches 8 bases. Germline V CDR1 and CDR2: MNHEY, SVGAGI. The CDR3 consists of 13 residues. The trim removed 2 bases at V and 9 bases at J, leaving 5 bases unmatched. DNA for the CDR3: TGTGCCAGCAGTTACCACACAGGGGGTAGCTACACCTTC. Protein sequence: CASSYHTGGSYTF.

The chain recombines TRBV7-8 with TRBJ2-7; D ambiguous. CDR1 and CDR2 (germline): SGHVS, FQNEAQ. This CDR3 comprises 16 residues. The V gene lost 5 bases and the J gene lost 0 bases, with 17 bases spanning the gap. CDR3 nucleotide sequence: TGTGCCAGCAGCAGAATGGCGACTTCGAGCTCCTACGAGCAGTACTTC. Protein sequence: CASSRMATSSSYEQYF.

The CDR3 loop is CASSPPAQETQYF. CDR3 nucleotides: TGTGCCAGCTCACCACCGGCCCAAGAGACCCAGTACTTC. The gene calls are TRBV18 and TRBJ2-5; D is ambiguous. CDR1 and CDR2 from the germline V gene are KGHSH and LQKENI. The CDR3 has 13 residues. V was shortened by 0 bases and J by 1 base, with 3 bases between the two germline ends.

V is TRBV11-1 and J is TRBJ2-5; TRBD2 might be the D (5 bases). Germline V gene data show CDR1 as SGHAT and CDR2 as FQDESV (reference sequence). The CDR3 length is 11 residues. Trimming took off 5 bases at V and 5 bases at J, with 6 bases between the two ends. In DNA, the CDR3 is TGTGCCAGCAGCCGCGGGGAGACCCAGTACTTC. Translated: CASSRGETQYF.

This chain joins TRBV7-6 and TRBJ1-5, with D possibly being TRBD1 (6 bases). The V end lost 2 bases, the J end lost 7 bases, and 15 bases lay between the germline ends. The CDR3 extends over 15 amino acids. Per the germline V gene, CDR1 is SGHVS and CDR2 is FNYEAQ. The CDR3 DNA follows: TGTGCCAGCAGCTTAACACAGGGCGGTGCGCAGCCCCAGCATTTT. As protein: CASSLTQGGAQPQHF.

This clone was counted only a few times. The CDR3 DNA is TGCAGCGCTGGGGGGGGGTTGAACACTGAAGCTTTCTTT. This sequence encodes CSAGGGLNTEAFF. V usage is TRBV29-1 and J usage is TRBJ1-1, with D possibly being TRBD1 (5 bases). The V gene's germline CDR1 is SQVTM and CDR2 ANQGSEA. The V end lost 7 bases, the J end lost 0 bases, and 12 bases lay between the germline ends. The length of the CDR3 is 13 residues.

This rearrangement joins TRBV6-4 to TRBJ2-7, with TRBD1 matching over 8 bases. V was clipped by 3 bases and J by 3 bases; unmatched bases: 13. The CDR3 extends over 17 amino acids. Germline-derived CDR1 and CDR2 are MRHNA and SNTAGT. Written as DNA, the CDR3 is TGTGCCAGCAGTGATCTAGGTCCAGGGGGCGATAGCTACGAGCAGTACTTC. Protein: CASSDLGPGGDSYEQYF.

The V call is TRBV27, the J call TRBJ2-5; possible D gene TRBD1, 6 bases. Germline V gives CDR1 MNHEY, CDR2 SMNVEV (reference sequence). The CDR3 covers 14 residues. The V end was cut by 2 bases, the J end by 4 bases, with 11 bases between. The CDR3 nucleotides read TGTGCCAGCAGTTTAGAACAGGGTGGAGAGACCCAGTACTTC. It specifies CASSLEQGGETQYF.

The J gene is TRBJ2-7, the V gene TRBV7-9, with TRBD1 matching over 10 bases. This CDR3 comprises 15 residues. Trimming removed 5 bases from V and 3 bases from J; junction bases left unmatched: 7. Germline CDR1 is SEHNR and CDR2 is FQNEAQ (reference sequence). DNA for the CDR3: TGTGCCAGCAGCGAGCCGGGACAGGGGAACTACGAGCAGTACTTC. It specifies CASSEPGQGNYEQYF.

The V and J genes are TRBV19 and TRBJ2-7, with 12 nucleotides matching TRBD1. J lost 4 bases, V lost 4 bases, and 5 bases had no gene match. This CDR3 has 15 amino acids. The germline V gene encodes CDR1 LNHDA and CDR2 SQIVND (reference sequence). CDR3 bases: TGTGCCAGTAGTAGACCGGGACAGGGGGCGTACGAGCAGTACTTC. Translation: CASSRPGQGAYEQYF.

The chain combines TRBV11-3 with TRBJ2-7; TRBD1 matches 8 bases. The CDR3 contains 14 residues. V was pared by 5 bases and J by 3 bases, with 6 bases of the junction left unmatched. Germline CDR1 reads SGHNT; CDR2 reads YENEEA. The CDR3 protein is CASSRQGSLYEQYF. The DNA for the CDR3 is TGTGCCAGCAGCCGACAGGGGAGTCTCTACGAGCAGTACTTC.

The J gene is TRBJ2-7, the V gene TRBV5-1; D unclear. The CDR3 totals 13 residues. V lost 2 bases, J lost 0 bases, and 6 bases lay in between. Germline lookup yields CDR1 SGHRS and CDR2 YFSETQ. Here the CDR3 reads CASSFHGSYEQYF. The DNA of the CDR3 is TGCGCCAGCAGCTTTCACGGCTCCTACGAGCAGTACTTC.

The table lists this clone with a few counts. The J gene is TRBJ1-1, the V gene TRBV7-6; possibly TRBD1 for D (6 bases). Germline-derived CDR1 and CDR2 are SGHVS and FNYEAQ. Trimming left V 1 base short and J 4 bases short, with 7 bases between. The CDR3 runs to 13 residues. DNA of the CDR3: TGTGCCAGCAGCTTAGGGACAGTCACTGAAGCTTTCTTT. It codes for CASSLGTVTEAFF. The full variable domain, its missing parts supplied by reference TRBV7-6 and TRBJ1-1, is GAGVSQSPRYKVTKRGQDVALRCDPISGHVSLYWYRQALGQGPEFLTYFNYEAQQDKSGLPNDRFSAERPEGSISTLTIQRTEQRDSAMYRCASSLGTVTEAFFGQGTRLTVV.